The entry below gives a single T cell receptor beta chain sequence along with its context. The protocol was immunoSEQ multiplex PCR, while the TCRdb copy is restricted to in-frame clones and leaves out a portion. The profile shows hundreds of thousands of clones, roughly 85% of them singletons. The data belong to a study of blood T cell repertoires in COVID-19. Study details: T cells, B-cell-depleted T cells, or PBMCs provided the cDNA or gDNA that served as material.

With 3 bases clipped from V and 0 bases from J, the junction kept 3 bases outside the gene matches. The germline V gene encodes CDR1 SGDLS and CDR2 YYNGEE. The CDR3 loop spans 16 amino acids. The chain has TRBV9 and TRBJ1-3, with 10 bases that match TRBD1. Sequencing used PBMCs or T cells enriched from blood (not recorded which). This receptor was identified in a woman aged 45-60 years with acute COVID-19. CDR3 nucleotides: TGTGCCAGCAGCGAAGGGACAGGGGTCTCTGGAAACACCATATATTTT. Encoded protein: CASSEGTGVSGNTIYF.